Below, 20 T cell receptor beta chains from the same sample are listed, as sequenced in a study of beta chain features in type 1 diabetes. The isolated RNA, all of it, was reverse transcribed, so expressed TCRB transcripts were what got sequenced. Clones were sequenced by immunoSEQ multiplex PCR, and TCRdb holds only the in-frame ones, with some missing. The data contain around 400,000 clones, roughly 12% of them seen just once; the ten biggest clones take up less than 0.02%. Sequenced: naive CD4+ T cells from blood. The receptors here all came from a man between 18 and 35 years old in good health.

This clone appeared a few times. The chain recombines TRBV7-8 with TRBJ2-5; the D gene is possibly TRBD1 (6 bases). CDR3 length equals 18 residues. The V gene's germline CDR1 is SGHVS and CDR2 FQNEAQ. V lost 3 bases to trimming and J lost 0 bases, with 20 bases between them. CDR3 residues: CASSFLLAGARNQETQYF. CDR3 in DNA: TGTGCCAGCAGCTTCCTGCTGGCAGGGGCCCGGAACCAAGAGACCCAGTACTTC.

V is TRBV10-3 and J is TRBJ2-7, with 7 bases fitting TRBD1. V shed 4 bases and J 2 bases; nucleotides not matched to a gene: 5. Germline-derived CDR1 and CDR2 are ENHRY and SYGVKD. This CDR3 spans 14 amino acids. Written as DNA, the CDR3 is TGTGCCATCAGTGCCACCGGGACAGCCTACGAGCAGTACTTC. This encodes CAISATGTAYEQYF.

The V and J genes are TRBV27 and TRBJ2-7, with 12 bases matching TRBD2. V trimming: 5 bases; J trimming: 2 bases; junction bases outside the gene matches: 7. The CDR3 is 16 residues long. CDR1 MNHEY and CDR2 SMNVEV come from the germline V gene (reference sequence). The CDR3 DNA follows: TGTGCCAGCAGTCCCCGGACTAGCGGGACTACCTACGAGCAGTACTTC. Protein: CASSPRTSGTTYEQYF.

This clone was seen more than once but under ten times. The chain links TRBV6-6 to TRBJ2-7; 9 nucleotides match TRBD1. The germline V gene encodes CDR1 MNHNY and CDR2 SVGAGI (reference sequence). J lost 3 bases, V lost 6 bases, and 12 bases had no gene match. The CDR3 runs 16 residues. The CDR3 loop reads CASSEIPGQGLYEQYF. CDR3 nucleotides: TGTGCCAGCAGCGAAATCCCGGGACAGGGACTCTACGAGCAGTACTTC.

The chain employs TRBV6-1 and TRBJ2-7, with 7 bases that match TRBD1. This CDR3 spans 15 amino acids. Trimming cost V 2 bases and J 0 bases; bases outside gene matches: 4. Germline lookup yields CDR1 MNHNS and CDR2 SASEGT. In nucleotides, the CDR3 is TGTGCCAGCAGTGAAATGGGGGACAGCTCCTACGAGCAGTACTTC. Encoded protein: CASSEMGDSSYEQYF.

The chain combines TRBV11-1 with TRBJ2-3; D gene ambiguous. The CDR3 loop spans 17 amino acids. CDR1 and CDR2 from the germline V gene are SGHAT and FQDESV (reference sequence). V shed 2 bases and J shed 2 bases, with 17 bases lying between them. The CDR3 region has the DNA TGTGCCAGCAGCTTAAGTTTTTCGGGTACCTACACAGATACGCAGTATTTT. This codes for CASSLSFSGTYTDTQYF.

In this sample, this clone turned up a few times. The gene calls are TRBV5-1 and TRBJ1-3, with TRBD1 matching 7 bases. J lost 9 bases, V lost 2 bases, and 8 bases had no gene match. The CDR3 length is 14 residues. Germline V gene lookup returns CDR1 SGHRS and CDR2 YFSETQ. The CDR3 coding sequence is TGCGCCAGCAGCTTAACGACAGGGTCGATCACCATATATTTT. Amino acid sequence: CASSLTTGSITIYF.

The CDR3 DNA sequence: TGTGCCAGCAGCGCGACTAGCGGGAGAGGAACAGATACGCAGTATTTT. It is translated as CASSATSGRGTDTQYF. The genes are TRBV9 and TRBJ2-3; 12 bases agree with TRBD2. CDR1 is SGDLS and CDR2 is YYNGEE in the germline V gene. The trim removed 3 bases at V and 3 bases at J, leaving 5 bases unmatched. CDR3 length: 16 amino acids.

This clone was found a few times. V is TRBV13 and J is TRBJ1-6; 8 nucleotides agree with TRBD1. J lost 0 bases, V lost 5 bases, and 3 bases had no gene match. Germline CDR1 PRHDT, CDR2 FYEKMQ (reference sequence). CDR3 size: 16 residues. CDR3 protein: CASSEGQGSYNSPLHF. In nucleotides, the CDR3 is TGTGCCAGCAGCGAAGGACAGGGCTCCTATAATTCACCCCTCCACTTT.

This clone was detected only a few times. CDR3 nucleotides: TGTGCCAGTAGTTATTCATGGCGGGAGTCATACGAGCAGTACTTC. Amino acids: CASSYSWRESYEQYF. V gene TRBV19 combines with J gene TRBJ2-7, with 7 bases identical to TRBD2. Germline assignment: CDR1 LNHDA and CDR2 SQIVND (reference sequence). The CDR3 is 15 amino acids. The V and J ends lost 5 bases and 4 bases, in that order; junction bases with no gene match: 11.

The chain uses TRBV5-1 and TRBJ2-5, with 7 bases aligning to TRBD2. The CDR3 is 15 residues long. Germline-derived CDR1 and CDR2 are SGHRS and YFSETQ. V shed 5 bases and J 5 bases; nucleotides not matched to a gene: 12. The CDR3 DNA is TGCGCCAGCAGTCTCTCGGGCGGGAGACGGGAGACCCAGTACTTC. Its translation is CASSLSGGRRETQYF.

The rearrangement uses TRBV4-2 and TRBJ2-3, with 10 positions matching TRBD2. The length of the CDR3 is 19 residues. Germline trimming cut 1 base from V and 2 bases from J; bases unmatched to any gene: 12. CDR1 and CDR2 (germline): LGHNA, YNFKEQ. CDR3 nucleotide sequence: TGTGCCAGCAGCCAAGGGCAGCTAGCGGGGGAGGCCTACACAGATACGCAGTATTTT. Translated, it gives CASSQGQLAGEAYTDTQYF.

The chain couples TRBV7-2 to TRBJ2-5, with 7 bases aligning to TRBD1. The V gene's germline CDR1 is SGHTA and CDR2 FQGNSA. The CDR3 loop spans 12 amino acids. Unmatched junction bases numbered 2, after V lost 5 bases and J lost 5 bases. In DNA, the CDR3 is TGTGCCAGCAGCGTCAGGGGGGAGACCCAGTACTTC. Translation: CASSVRGETQYF. Combining the CDR3 with reference TRBV7-2 and TRBJ2-5 gives the whole variable domain GAGVSQSPSNKVTEKGKDVELRCDPISGHTALYWYRQSLGQGLEFLIYFQGNSAPDKSGLPSDRFSAERTGGSVSTLTIQRTQQEDSAVYLCASSVRGETQYFGPGTRLLVL.

The rearrangement uses TRBV5-1 and TRBJ2-1; 11 bases fit TRBD2. This CDR3 is 17 amino acids long. Germline CDR1 and CDR2: SGHRS and YFSETQ. Losses at the gene ends were 3 bases for V and 6 bases for J; bases not matched to a gene: 11. CDR3 sequence: CASSYILAGGLSNEQFF. The CDR3 bases are TGCGCCAGCAGCTACATCCTAGCGGGGGGATTATCCAATGAGCAGTTCTTC.

The rearrangement uses TRBV5-1 and TRBJ2-7; tentative D call: TRBD1 (5 bases). Germline assignment: CDR1 SGHRS and CDR2 YFSETQ. Trimming took 5 bases from V and 0 from J, leaving 9 bases between them. This CDR3 has 13 residues. CDR3 nucleotides: TGCGCCAGCAGGACAGACCCCTCCTACGAGCAGTACTTC. This codes for CASRTDPSYEQYF.

This clone showed up just a few times. The chain uses TRBV11-1 and TRBJ2-3; 12 nucleotides align to TRBD2. The CDR3 covers 17 residues. Germline lookup yields CDR1 SGHAT and CDR2 FQDESV (reference sequence). Germline trimming cut 1 base from V and 4 bases from J; bases unmatched to any gene: 6. This CDR3 reads CASSLGRTSGVADTQYF. CDR3 nucleotide sequence: TGTGCCAGCAGCTTAGGCCGGACTAGCGGGGTAGCAGATACGCAGTATTTT. Full variable domain (missing parts from reference TRBV11-1 and TRBJ2-3): EAEVAQSPRYKITEKSQAVAFWCDPISGHATLYWYRQILGQGPELLVQFQDESVVDDSQLPKDRFSAERLKGVDSTLKIQPAELGDSAMYLCASSLGRTSGVADTQYFGPGTRLTVL.

A note on this clone: One end of the junction is discordant with germline, which a read error may explain. The rearrangement uses TRBV15 and TRBJ2-5; 12 bases align to TRBD2. The DNA end is more similar to TRBJ2-7, so the J call may be wrong. From germline, CDR1 is LNHNV and CDR2 YYDKDF (reference sequence). The CDR3 spans 16 residues. CDR3 nucleotides: TGTGCCACCAGGAGAGGACTAGCGGGATCGCCTCGCGAGCAGTACTTC. Its protein product is CATRRGLAGSPREQYF.

This sequence joins TRBV6-5 and TRBJ2-7; 7 bases match TRBD1. The CDR3 has 15 residues. The trim removed 2 bases at V and 2 bases at J, leaving 6 bases unmatched. Germline V CDR1 and CDR2: MNHEY, SVGAGI. CDR3 DNA: TGTGCCAGCAGTTACGGGCAGGGGGTAACCTACGAGCAGTACTTC. Residues: CASSYGQGVTYEQYF.

This sequence joins TRBV30 and TRBJ2-7; possible D gene TRBD1, 6 bases. CDR3 length: 13 residues. Per the germline V gene, CDR1 is GTSNPN and CDR2 is SVGIG (reference sequence). V shed 3 bases and J shed 3 bases, with 12 bases lying between them. CDR3: CAWSRDNGYEQYF. CDR3 bases: TGTGCCTGGAGCCGGGACAACGGCTACGAGCAGTACTTC.

The chain combines TRBV7-2 with TRBJ1-4; 9 nucleotides match TRBD1. Germline trimming cut 4 bases from V and 8 bases from J; bases unmatched to any gene: 8. The CDR3 spans 15 residues. Germline V gene sequence: CDR1 SGHTA, CDR2 FQGNSA. Here the CDR3 reads CASSSMGQGEEKLFF. In nucleotides, the CDR3 is TGTGCCAGCAGCTCAATGGGACAGGGAGAAGAAAAACTGTTTTTT.